The clone carrying this T cell receptor beta chain has ten or more counts. Its target is unknown. The record originates from a study of T cell repertoires in cytomegalovirus infection. Study overall: Shared public TCR beta signatures pointed to both CMV infection and a matching HLA type.

MiXCR, applied by TCRdb to the reads, yields one record per CDR3 protein. The top ten hold 5.5% to 8% of the sample, which has hundreds of thousands of distinct CDR3 sequences, 6.5% seen once. General study points: Of the TCR beta families, the public ones yielded a cumulative frequency that identified carriers of CMV plus the relevant HLA. CMV-specific TCR beta clonotypes restricted by HLA-C were the ones dominating the ex vivo response.

CDR3 length: 15 amino acids. Trimming removed 7 bases from V and 5 bases from J, with 20 bases in between. This sequence was found in a human donor in good health (CMV status not recorded). Some clones in this sample may be carry-over from other donors' samples. Sequencing input: PBMCs. The rearrangement joins TRBV12-3 or TRBV12-4 to TRBJ1-1, with unresolved D. CDR3 protein: CASTQGPNLRTEAFF. CDR3 DNA sequence: TGTGCCAGCACCCAAGGCCCCAATCTAAGGACTGAAGCTTTCTTT.